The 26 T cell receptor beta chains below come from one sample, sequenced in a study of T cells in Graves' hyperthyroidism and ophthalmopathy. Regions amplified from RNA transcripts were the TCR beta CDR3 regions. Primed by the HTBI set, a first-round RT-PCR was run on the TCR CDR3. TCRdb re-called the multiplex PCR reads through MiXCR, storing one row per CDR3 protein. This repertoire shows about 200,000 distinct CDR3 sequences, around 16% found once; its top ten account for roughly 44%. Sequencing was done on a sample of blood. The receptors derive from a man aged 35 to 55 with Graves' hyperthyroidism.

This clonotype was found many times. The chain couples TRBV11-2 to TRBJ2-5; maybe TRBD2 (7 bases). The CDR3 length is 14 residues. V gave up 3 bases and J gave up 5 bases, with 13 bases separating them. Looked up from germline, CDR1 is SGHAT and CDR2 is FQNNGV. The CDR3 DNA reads TGTGCCAGCAGCTTGGGGGGGGGCTTGGAGACCCAGTACTTC. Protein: CASSLGGGLETQYF.

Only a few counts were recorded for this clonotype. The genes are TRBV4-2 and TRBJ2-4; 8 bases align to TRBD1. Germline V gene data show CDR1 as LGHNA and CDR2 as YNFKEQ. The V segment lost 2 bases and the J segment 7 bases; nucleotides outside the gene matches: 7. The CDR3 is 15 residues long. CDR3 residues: CASSQPDRADNIQYF. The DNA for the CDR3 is TGTGCCAGCAGCCAACCGGACAGGGCGGATAACATTCAGTACTTC.

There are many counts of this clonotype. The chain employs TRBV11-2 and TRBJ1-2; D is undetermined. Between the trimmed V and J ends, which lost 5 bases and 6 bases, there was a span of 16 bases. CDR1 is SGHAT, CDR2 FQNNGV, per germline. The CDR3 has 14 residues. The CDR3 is CASSPLVRNDGYTF. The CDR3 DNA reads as TGTGCCAGCAGCCCGCTGGTACGCAATGATGGCTACACCTTC.

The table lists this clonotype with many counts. The CDR3 DNA is TGTGCCAGCAGCTTAGCCCAGGGACTTTACAATGAGCAGTTCTTC. The encoded protein is CASSLAQGLYNEQFF. This chain links TRBV7-3 with TRBJ2-1; tentatively, D is TRBD2 (6 bases). The germline V gene encodes CDR1 SGHTA and CDR2 FQGTGA. V shed 2 bases and J shed 4 bases, with 12 bases lying between them. The CDR3 runs to 15 residues.

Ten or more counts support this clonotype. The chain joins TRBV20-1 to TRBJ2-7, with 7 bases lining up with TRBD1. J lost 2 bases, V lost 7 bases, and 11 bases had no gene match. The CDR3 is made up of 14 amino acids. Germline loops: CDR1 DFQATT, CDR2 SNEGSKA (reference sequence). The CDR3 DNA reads TGCAGTGGGTGGCCGAGGGGGCTGACCTACGAGCAGTACTTC. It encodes CSGWPRGLTYEQYF.

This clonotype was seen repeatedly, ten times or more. The CDR3 DNA reads TGTGCCTGGAGTGTGGACGGGGATGAAGCTTTCTTT. Protein sequence: CAWSVDGDEAFF. The chain uses TRBV30 and TRBJ1-1; D gene uncertain. V was clipped by 0 bases and J by 7 bases, with 9 bases between them. The CDR3 has 12 amino acids. Germline V gene sequence: CDR1 GTSNPN, CDR2 SVGIG (reference sequence).

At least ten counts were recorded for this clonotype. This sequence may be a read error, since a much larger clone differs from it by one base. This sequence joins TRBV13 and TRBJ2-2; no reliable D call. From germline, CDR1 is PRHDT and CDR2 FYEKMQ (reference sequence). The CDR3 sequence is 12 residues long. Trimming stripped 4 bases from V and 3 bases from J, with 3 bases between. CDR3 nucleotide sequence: TGTGCCAGCAGCTCCTACACCGGGGAGCTGTTTTTT. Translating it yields CASSSYTGELFF.

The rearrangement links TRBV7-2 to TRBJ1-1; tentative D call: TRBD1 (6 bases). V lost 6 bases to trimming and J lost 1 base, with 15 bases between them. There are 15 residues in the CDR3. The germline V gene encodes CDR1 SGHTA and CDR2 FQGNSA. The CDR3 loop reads CASRGRGGRNTEAFF. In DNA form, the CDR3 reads TGTGCCAGCAGGGGGAGGGGGGGACGGAACACTGAAGCTTTCTTT.

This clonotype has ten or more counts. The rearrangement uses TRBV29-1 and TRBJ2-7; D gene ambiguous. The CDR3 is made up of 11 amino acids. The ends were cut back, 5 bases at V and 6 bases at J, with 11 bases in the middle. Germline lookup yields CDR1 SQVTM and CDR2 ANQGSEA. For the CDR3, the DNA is TGCAGCGTTCGTCGAGGCTCCGAGCAGTACTTC. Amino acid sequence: CSVRRGSEQYF.

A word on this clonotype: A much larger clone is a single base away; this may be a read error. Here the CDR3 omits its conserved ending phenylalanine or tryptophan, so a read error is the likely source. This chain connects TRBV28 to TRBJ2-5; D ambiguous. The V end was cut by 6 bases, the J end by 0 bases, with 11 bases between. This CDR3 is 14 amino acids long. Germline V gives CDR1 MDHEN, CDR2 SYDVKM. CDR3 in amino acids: CASSKTAYQETQYS. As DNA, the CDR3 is TGTGCCAGCAGCAAAACAGCGTACCAAGAGACCCAGTACTCC.

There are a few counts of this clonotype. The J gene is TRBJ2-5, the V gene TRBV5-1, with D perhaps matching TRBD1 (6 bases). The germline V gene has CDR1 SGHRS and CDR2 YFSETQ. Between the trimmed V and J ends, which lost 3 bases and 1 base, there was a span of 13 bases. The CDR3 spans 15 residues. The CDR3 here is CASSSTGHLQETQYF. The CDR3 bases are TGCGCCAGCAGCTCCACGGGACACCTCCAAGAGACCCAGTACTTC.

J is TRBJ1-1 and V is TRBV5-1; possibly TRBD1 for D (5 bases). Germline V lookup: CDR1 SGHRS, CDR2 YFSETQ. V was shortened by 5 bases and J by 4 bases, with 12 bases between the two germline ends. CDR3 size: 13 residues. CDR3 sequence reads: CASRVEGSTEAFF. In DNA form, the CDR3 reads TGCGCCAGCAGAGTGGAGGGGAGCACTGAAGCTTTCTTT.

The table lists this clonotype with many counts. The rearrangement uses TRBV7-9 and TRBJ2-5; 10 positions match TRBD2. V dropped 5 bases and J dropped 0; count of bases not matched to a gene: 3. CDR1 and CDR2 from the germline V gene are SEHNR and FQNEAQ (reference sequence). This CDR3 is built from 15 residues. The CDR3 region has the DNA TGTGCCAGCAGCGTACTAGCGGGGTACCAAGAGACCCAGTACTTC. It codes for CASSVLAGYQETQYF.

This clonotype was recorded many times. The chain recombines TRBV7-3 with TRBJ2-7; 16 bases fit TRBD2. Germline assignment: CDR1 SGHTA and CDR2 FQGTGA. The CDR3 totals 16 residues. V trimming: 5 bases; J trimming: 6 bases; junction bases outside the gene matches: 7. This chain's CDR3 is CASSPGTSGGVGEQYF. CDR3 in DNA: TGTGCCAGCAGCCCCGGGACTAGCGGGGGGGTTGGCGAGCAGTACTTC.

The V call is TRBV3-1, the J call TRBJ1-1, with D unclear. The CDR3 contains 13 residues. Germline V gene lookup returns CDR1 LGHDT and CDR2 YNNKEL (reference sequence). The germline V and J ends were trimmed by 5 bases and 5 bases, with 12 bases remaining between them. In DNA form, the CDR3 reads TGTGCCAGCAGCTCCATTGAGGTAACTGAAGCTTTCTTT. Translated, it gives CASSSIEVTEAFF.

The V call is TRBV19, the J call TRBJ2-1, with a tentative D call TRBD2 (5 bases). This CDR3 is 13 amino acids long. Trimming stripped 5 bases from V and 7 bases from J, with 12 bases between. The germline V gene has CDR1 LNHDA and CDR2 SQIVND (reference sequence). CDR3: CASSPRGQNEQFF. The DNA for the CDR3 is TGTGCCAGTAGTCCCCGGGGTCAAAATGAGCAGTTCTTC.

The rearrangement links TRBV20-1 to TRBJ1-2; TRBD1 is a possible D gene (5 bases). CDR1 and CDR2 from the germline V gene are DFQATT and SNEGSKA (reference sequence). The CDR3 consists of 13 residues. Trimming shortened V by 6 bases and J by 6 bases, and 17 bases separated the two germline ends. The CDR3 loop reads CSALKGRVDGYTF. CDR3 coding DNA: TGCAGTGCCCTAAAGGGCAGGGTAGATGGCTACACCTTC.

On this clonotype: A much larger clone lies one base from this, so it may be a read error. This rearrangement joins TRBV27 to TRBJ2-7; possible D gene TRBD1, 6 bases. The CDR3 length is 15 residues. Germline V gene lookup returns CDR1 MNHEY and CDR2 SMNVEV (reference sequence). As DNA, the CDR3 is TGTGCCGGCAGTATGGCCTGGACAGTCCCGGACGAGCAGTACTTC. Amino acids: CAGSMAWTVPDEQYF.

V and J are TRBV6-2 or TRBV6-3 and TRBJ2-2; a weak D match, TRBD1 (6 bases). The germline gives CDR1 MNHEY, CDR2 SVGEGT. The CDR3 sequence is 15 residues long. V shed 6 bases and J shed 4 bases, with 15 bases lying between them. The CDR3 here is CASRQPTGSTGELFF. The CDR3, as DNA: TGTGCCAGCAGGCAACCTACAGGGTCCACCGGGGAGCTGTTTTTT.

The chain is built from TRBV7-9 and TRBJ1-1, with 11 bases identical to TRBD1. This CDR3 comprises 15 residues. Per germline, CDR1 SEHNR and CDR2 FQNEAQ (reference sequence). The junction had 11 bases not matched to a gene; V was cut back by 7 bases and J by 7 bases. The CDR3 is CASTAWGQGGSEAFF. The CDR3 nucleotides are TGTGCCAGCACAGCGTGGGGACAGGGGGGTAGTGAAGCTTTCTTT.

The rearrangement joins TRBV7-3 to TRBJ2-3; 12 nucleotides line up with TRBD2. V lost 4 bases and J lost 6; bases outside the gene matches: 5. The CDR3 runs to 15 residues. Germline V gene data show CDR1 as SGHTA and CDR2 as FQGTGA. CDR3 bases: TGTGCCAGCAGCTCTGCTAGCGGGGGGGATGATACGCAGTATTTT. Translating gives CASSSASGGDDTQYF.

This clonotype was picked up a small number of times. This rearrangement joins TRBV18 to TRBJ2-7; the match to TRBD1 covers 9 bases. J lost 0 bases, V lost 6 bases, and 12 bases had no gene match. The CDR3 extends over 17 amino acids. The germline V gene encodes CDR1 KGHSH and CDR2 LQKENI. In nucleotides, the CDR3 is TGTGCCAGCTCTCTTCTACCGGGACAGGGATTCTCCTACGAGCAGTACTTC. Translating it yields CASSLLPGQGFSYEQYF.

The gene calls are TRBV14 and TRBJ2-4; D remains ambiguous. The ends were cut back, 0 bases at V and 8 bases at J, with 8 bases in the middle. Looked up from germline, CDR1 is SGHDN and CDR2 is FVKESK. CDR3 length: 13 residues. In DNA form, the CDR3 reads TGTGCCAGCAGCCAAGAACATGGGGACATTCAGTACTTC. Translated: CASSQEHGDIQYF.

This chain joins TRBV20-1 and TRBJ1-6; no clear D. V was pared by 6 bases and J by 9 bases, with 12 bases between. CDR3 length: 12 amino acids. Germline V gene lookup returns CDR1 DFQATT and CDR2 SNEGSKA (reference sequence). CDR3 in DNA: TGCAGTGCCACAAACTTTGGTTCACCCCTCCACTTT. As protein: CSATNFGSPLHF.

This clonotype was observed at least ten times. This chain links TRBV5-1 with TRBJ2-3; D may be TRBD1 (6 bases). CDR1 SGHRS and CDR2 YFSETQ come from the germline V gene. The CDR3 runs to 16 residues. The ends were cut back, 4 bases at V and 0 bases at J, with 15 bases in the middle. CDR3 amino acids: CASSNRESASTDTQYF. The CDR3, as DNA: TGCGCCAGCAGCAACAGGGAGTCAGCGAGCACAGATACGCAGTATTTT.

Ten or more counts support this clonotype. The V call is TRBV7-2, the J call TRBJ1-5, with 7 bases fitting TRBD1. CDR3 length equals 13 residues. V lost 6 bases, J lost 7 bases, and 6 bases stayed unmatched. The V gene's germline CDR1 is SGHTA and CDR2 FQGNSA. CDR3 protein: CASRGGVGQPQHF. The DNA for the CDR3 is TGTGCCAGCAGAGGGGGCGTAGGGCAGCCCCAGCATTTT.